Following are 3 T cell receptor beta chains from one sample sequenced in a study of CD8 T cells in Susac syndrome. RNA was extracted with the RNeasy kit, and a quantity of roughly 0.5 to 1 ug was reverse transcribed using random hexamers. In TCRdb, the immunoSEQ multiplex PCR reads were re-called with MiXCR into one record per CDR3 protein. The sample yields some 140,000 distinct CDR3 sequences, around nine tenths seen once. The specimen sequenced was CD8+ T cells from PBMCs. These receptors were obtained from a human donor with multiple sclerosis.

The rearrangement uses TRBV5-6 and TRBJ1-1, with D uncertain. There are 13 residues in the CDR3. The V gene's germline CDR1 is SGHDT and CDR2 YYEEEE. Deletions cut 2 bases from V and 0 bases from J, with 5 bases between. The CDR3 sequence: CASSFTVNTEAFF. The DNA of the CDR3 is TGTGCCAGCAGCTTCACAGTGAACACTGAAGCTTTCTTT.

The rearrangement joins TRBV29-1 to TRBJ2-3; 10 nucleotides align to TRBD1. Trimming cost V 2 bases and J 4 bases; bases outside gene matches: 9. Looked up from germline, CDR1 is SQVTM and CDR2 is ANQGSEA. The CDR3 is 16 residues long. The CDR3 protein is CSVERLGTGVADTQYF. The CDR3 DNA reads TGCAGCGTTGAAAGATTGGGGACAGGGGTCGCAGATACGCAGTATTTT.

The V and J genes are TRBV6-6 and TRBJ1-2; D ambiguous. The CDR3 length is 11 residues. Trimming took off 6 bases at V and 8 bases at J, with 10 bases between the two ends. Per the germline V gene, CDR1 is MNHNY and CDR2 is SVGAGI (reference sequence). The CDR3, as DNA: TGTGCCAGCAGCATAGGGAGAGGCTACACCTTC. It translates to CASSIGRGYTF.